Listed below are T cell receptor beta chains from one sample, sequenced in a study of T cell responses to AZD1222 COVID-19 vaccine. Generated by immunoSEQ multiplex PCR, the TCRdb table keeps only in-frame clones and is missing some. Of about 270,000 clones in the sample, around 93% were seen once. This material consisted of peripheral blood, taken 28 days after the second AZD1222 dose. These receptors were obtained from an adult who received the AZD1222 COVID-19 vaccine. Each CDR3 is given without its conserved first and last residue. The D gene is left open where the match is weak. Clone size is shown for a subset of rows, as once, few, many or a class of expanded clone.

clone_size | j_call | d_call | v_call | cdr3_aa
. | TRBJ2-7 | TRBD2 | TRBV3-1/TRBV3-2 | ASSQHGTSGSSEQY
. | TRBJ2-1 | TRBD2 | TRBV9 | ASSVAPAGGEEQF
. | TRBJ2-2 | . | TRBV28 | ASSLGNRRNGELF
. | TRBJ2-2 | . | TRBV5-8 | ASSVTWGGFSNTGELF
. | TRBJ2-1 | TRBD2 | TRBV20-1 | SASLAVYNEQF
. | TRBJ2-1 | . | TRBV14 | ASSLFEGLTWRGGEQF
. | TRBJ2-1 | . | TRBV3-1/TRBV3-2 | ASSQDPRASSYNEQF
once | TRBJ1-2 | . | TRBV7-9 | ASSPSTRISYT
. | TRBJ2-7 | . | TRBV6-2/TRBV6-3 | ASSYSTPKQGNSYEQY
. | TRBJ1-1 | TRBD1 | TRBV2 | ASRTGVIEAF
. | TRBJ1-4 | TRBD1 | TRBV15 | ATSRSGTDNEKLF
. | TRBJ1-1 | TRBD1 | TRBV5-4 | ASSKGQGDLNTEAF
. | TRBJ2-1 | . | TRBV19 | ASSMMGNEQF
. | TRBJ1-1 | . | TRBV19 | ASSSGQVPLWAF